This T cell receptor beta chain was obtained from a study of regulatory T cells in long-lasting Graves disease. Whole-study context: Antithyroid drug exposure in newly diagnosed Graves' patients had lasted under 3 months. The study's findings and limits: Accuracy was perhaps lowered by the small sample size. Preferential use of TRBV28, TRBJ1-2 and TRBJ2-5 was seen in persistent disease.

This clonotype was picked up many times. No antigen is known for it. Documented time point: newly diagnosed GD, antithyroid drugs for less than 3 months. PBMC-derived RNA was used for the TCR library. Arm-PCR with iRepertoire HTBI primers amplified the CDR3 regions for these TCR beta libraries. MiXCR, applied by TCRdb to the multiplex PCR reads, yields one record per CDR3 protein. Altogether roughly 400,000 distinct CDR3 sequences are present, 16% being singletons, with the ten largest covering about 23%. The CDR3 contains 16 residues. CDR1 SGHTA and CDR2 FQGNSA come from the germline V gene. This same sample was also part of a study on T cells in Graves' hyperthyroidism and ophthalmopathy. From that report: It was a median approximately 6.9 months before onset that the model predicted ophthalmopathy.

The chain uses TRBV7-2 and TRBJ2-1; 11 nucleotides line up with TRBD1. The J call may not be correct, given that the DNA end is closer to TRBJ2-5. The sequence came from a woman between 18 and 30 years old with Graves disease. The sample in question was peripheral blood mononuclear cells (PBMCs), obtained at new diagnosis, from a patient treated with antithyroid drugs. The chain's CDR3 is CASSLIRTGGSETQYF. For the CDR3, the DNA is TGTGCCAGCAGCTTAATTCGGACAGGGGGCTCCGAGACCCAGTACTTC.